This entry describes one T cell receptor beta chain. The antigen is unknown. This entry belongs to a study of T cell responses to AZD1222 COVID-19 vaccine. About the research overall: Second-dose intervals of approximately 4 or approximately 12 weeks were pooled.

Study-wide points: At 160-218 and 743-854, vaccine-associated CD4 TCRs were dominant, and they spanned spike. A rise in Spike-specific TCR breadth and depth followed two AZD1222 doses. Females made up more of the donors, who were largely white British, and clonal diversity may have come out too low.

This CDR3 has 16 residues. The V and J ends lost 0 bases and 2 bases respectively, with 14 bases between them. Germline CDR1 SGDLS, CDR2 YYNGEE. Libraries were prepared by immunoSEQ multiplex PCR; TCRdb keeps only in-frame clonotypes and omits some of them. Of 83,000 or so clones in the sample, 86% are singletons; the top ten hold roughly 9.4%. The chain joins TRBV9 to TRBJ1-1; D gene uncertain. The input for sequencing was peripheral blood, taken on day 0 of AZD1222 vaccination. This TCR was recovered from an adult in good health. CDR3 nucleotide sequence: TGTGCCAGCAGCGTAGAGCCGCTCGGCAGCAACACTGAAGCTTTCTTT. Its protein product is CASSVEPLGSNTEAFF.